Below, 26 T cell receptor beta chains from the same sample are listed, as sequenced in a study of blood T cell repertoires in COVID-19 (dated by TCRdb to 2020 to 2022). Receptor amplification or capture employed the immunoSEQ multiplex PCR assay. This is the immuneACCESS table as TCRdb keeps it, with only in-frame sequences that have V and J called. A part of the clones is gone; compared with another copy, unresolved V genes explain less than half, and the rest is unexplained. In this sample the table shows about 170,000 clones, approximately 84% of which occur a single time. Roughly 2.7% of the sample rests with the top ten. Sequenced: peripheral blood. The receptors here all came from a woman aged 80 or older with COVID-19, enrolled during active disease.

V and J are TRBV27 and TRBJ1-2; 10 nucleotides match TRBD1. The CDR3 contains 18 residues. Trimming removed 0 bases from V and 3 bases from J; junction bases left unmatched: 10. CDR1 and CDR2 from the germline V gene are MNHEY and SMNVEV (reference sequence). CDR3: CASSLSAGTGEMYYGYTF. DNA of the CDR3: TGTGCCAGCAGTTTATCAGCTGGGACAGGGGAAATGTACTATGGCTACACCTTC.

This clone has only a few counts. This chain joins TRBV4-1 and TRBJ1-5; 8 nucleotides agree with TRBD1. CDR1 and CDR2 from the germline V gene are MGHRA and YSYEKL. V gave up 2 bases and J gave up 3 bases; unmatched junction bases: 9. This CDR3 is built from 17 residues. The CDR3 nucleotides are TGCGCCAGCAGCCAACCTAGGACAGGGATAATCAATCAGCCCCAGCATTTT. It encodes CASSQPRTGIINQPQHF.

This clone came up a few times. In DNA form, the CDR3 reads TGCGCCAGCAGCTTATTTGGCGGTAACACTGAAGCTTTCTTT. Protein: CASSLFGGNTEAFF. The chain recombines TRBV5-1 with TRBJ1-1; unclear D gene. Trimming removed 2 bases at V and 2 bases at J, with 10 bases between. Germline-derived CDR1 and CDR2 are SGHRS and YFSETQ. CDR3 length equals 14 residues. Combining the CDR3 with reference TRBV5-1 and TRBJ1-1 gives the whole variable domain KAGVTQTPRYLIKTRGQQVTLSCSPISGHRSVSWYQQTPGQGLQFLFEYFSETQRNKGNFPGRFSGRQFSNSRSEMNVSTLELGDSALYLCASSLFGGNTEAFFGQGTRLTVV.

The chain is built from TRBV28 and TRBJ2-7, with D hard to call. V was clipped by 2 bases and J by 3 bases, with 8 bases between them. CDR1 is MDHEN and CDR2 is SYDVKM in the germline V gene. This CDR3 region has 13 residues. In DNA, the CDR3 is TGTGCCAGCAGTTTAAACATGAACTACGAGCAGTACTTC. This gives the protein CASSLNMNYEQYF. Full variable domain (rest looked up from reference TRBV28 and TRBJ2-7): DVKVTQSSRYLVKRTGEKVFLECVQDMDHENMFWYRQDPGLGLRLIYFSYDVKMKEKGDIPEGYSVSREKKERFSLILESASTNQTSMYLCASSLNMNYEQYFGPGTRLTVT.

This chain connects TRBV25-1 to TRBJ2-2; TRBD1 matches 9 bases. The CDR3 spans 13 residues. Losses at the gene ends were 6 bases for V and 7 bases for J; bases not matched to a gene: 3. CDR1 and CDR2 (germline): MGHDK, SYGVNS. CDR3 coding DNA: TGTGCCAGCAGGGACAGGGGTCTCGGGGAGCTGTTTTTT. Protein: CASRDRGLGELFF.

The sample holds one count of this clone. Compared with germline, one end of the junction differs, possibly owing to a read error. This chain joins TRBV7-7 and TRBJ2-7; 11 nucleotides agree with TRBD1. This CDR3 comprises 15 residues. In germline, CDR1 is SSHAT, CDR2 FNYEAQ (reference sequence). CDR3 protein: CASSSGQGASYEQYF. CDR3 coding DNA: TGTGCTAGCAGTTCCGGACAGGGGGCCTCCTACGAGCAGTACTTC.

The rearrangement uses TRBV19 and TRBJ1-6; D might be TRBD1 (5 bases). The CDR3 is 14 amino acids. Trimming pared 7 bases from V and 7 bases from J, leaving 14 bases between. CDR1 and CDR2 from the germline V gene are LNHDA and SQIVND (reference sequence). The CDR3 DNA reads as TGTGCCAGTAACATACGACAGCCCAATTCACCCCTCCACTTT. Translating it yields CASNIRQPNSPLHF. The full variable domain, in which reference TRBV19 and TRBJ1-6 provide the parts outside the CDR3, is DGGITQSPKYLFRKEGQNVTLSCEQNLNHDAMYWYRQDPGQGLRLIYYSQIVNDFQKGDIAEGYSVSREKKESFPLTVTSAQKNPTAFYLCASNIRQPNSPLHFGNGTRLTVT.

This rearrangement joins TRBV30 to TRBJ2-2, with 8 bases lining up with TRBD2. Germline CDR1 GTSNPN, CDR2 SVGIG (reference sequence). The CDR3 loop spans 12 amino acids. V shed 8 bases and J 7 bases; nucleotides not matched to a gene: 6. The CDR3 is CAGSGGYGELFF. CDR3 bases: TGTGCCGGGTCGGGGGGGTACGGGGAGCTGTTTTTT.

The chain is built from TRBV10-1 and TRBJ2-1; D remains ambiguous. The CDR3 runs 13 residues. Germline CDR1 is WNHNN and CDR2 is SYGVQD (reference sequence). V was trimmed by 3 bases and J by 5 bases, leaving 8 bases between them. The CDR3 sequence: CASSEGANNEQFF. The DNA for the CDR3 is TGCGCCAGCAGTGAAGGAGCGAACAATGAGCAGTTCTTC.

V is TRBV7-3 and J is TRBJ2-3; TRBD2 matches 8 bases. The CDR3 contains 16 residues. V gave up 1 base and J gave up 5 bases; unmatched junction bases: 8. Looked up from germline, CDR1 is SGHTA and CDR2 is FQGTGA. The CDR3 loop reads CASSLMAGGGGDTQYF. The DNA for the CDR3 is TGTGCCAGCAGCTTAATGGCGGGGGGAGGTGGAGATACGCAGTATTTT.

The V and J genes are TRBV11-2 and TRBJ1-5, with 9 positions matching TRBD1. Germline CDR1 is SGHAT and CDR2 is FQNNGV. This CDR3 contains 15 residues. The V and J ends lost 5 bases and 7 bases, in that order; junction bases with no gene match: 9. This chain's CDR3 is CASSPTGTGNQPQHF. The CDR3, as DNA: TGTGCCAGCAGCCCAACCGGGACAGGGAACCAGCCCCAGCATTTT.

This chain's CDR3 is CASSHRQGLITYGYTF. The CDR3 DNA is TGCGCCAGCAGCCATCGTCAGGGTCTTATTACCTATGGCTACACCTTC. The chain has TRBV4-1 and TRBJ1-2, with TRBD1 as a possible D gene (5 bases). The CDR3 totals 16 residues. CDR1 is MGHRA, CDR2 YSYEKL, per germline. Trimming left V 3 bases short and J 4 bases short, with 18 bases between.

The gene calls are TRBV7-9 and TRBJ1-2; D unresolved. The V gene lost 5 bases and the J gene lost 2 bases, with 12 bases spanning the gap. This CDR3 comprises 14 residues. Per germline, CDR1 SEHNR and CDR2 FQNEAQ (reference sequence). The CDR3 loop reads CASSGGNLNYGYTF. The CDR3 DNA sequence: TGTGCCAGCAGCGGCGGCAACCTCAACTATGGCTACACCTTC.

This chain uses TRBV5-4 with TRBJ1-1, with D perhaps TRBD1 (6 bases). This CDR3 contains 13 residues. V gave up 5 bases and J gave up 1 base, with 9 bases separating them. In germline, CDR1 is SGHNT, CDR2 YYREEE (reference sequence). CDR3 in DNA: TGTGCCAGCAGAGGACAGCCGAACACTGAAGCTTTCTTT. Translating it yields CASRGQPNTEAFF.

V usage is TRBV24-1 and J usage is TRBJ2-3; D unresolved. The germline V gene encodes CDR1 KGHDR and CDR2 SFDVKD. The CDR3 is 13 residues long. The V and J ends lost 4 bases and 2 bases respectively, with 6 bases between them. The CDR3 is CATSDIFTDTQYF. Here the CDR3 DNA reads TGTGCCACCAGTGACATTTTCACAGATACGCAGTATTTT.

CDR3 sequence (DNA): TGCGCCAGCAGCCAAGATTCGGGGTCTGAAGCTTTCTTT. Its protein is CASSQDSGSEAFF. The chain links TRBV4-1 to TRBJ1-1; D unclear. V lost 0 bases to trimming and J lost 6 bases, with 8 bases between them. The CDR3 is 13 residues long. CDR1 is MGHRA and CDR2 is YSYEKL in the germline V gene.

This chain links TRBV9 with TRBJ2-7; D ambiguous. Germline CDR1 SGDLS, CDR2 YYNGEE. V was clipped by 0 bases and J by 0 bases, with 7 bases between them. The CDR3 consists of 14 residues. CDR3 DNA sequence: TGTGCCAGCAGCGTAGGGTGGAGCTCCTACGAGCAGTACTTC. It translates to CASSVGWSSYEQYF.

This rearrangement joins TRBV19 to TRBJ1-2, with D unresolved. This CDR3 is 13 amino acids long. Trimming removed 3 bases from V and 4 bases from J, with 9 bases in between. Germline values: CDR1 LNHDA, CDR2 SQIVND (reference sequence). The CDR3 here is CASSITEFYGYTF. CDR3 sequence (DNA): TGTGCCAGTAGTATCACGGAGTTCTATGGCTACACCTTC. Looking up the rest from reference TRBV19 and TRBJ1-2 gives the full variable domain: DGGITQSPKYLFRKEGQNVTLSCEQNLNHDAMYWYRQDPGQGLRLIYYSQIVNDFQKGDIAEGYSVSREKKESFPLTVTSAQKNPTAFYLCASSITEFYGYTFGSGTRLTVV.

J is TRBJ1-6 and V is TRBV5-1, with D tentatively TRBD1 (6 bases). Trimming left V 4 bases short and J 4 bases short, with 12 bases between. CDR1 and CDR2 from the germline V gene are SGHRS and YFSETQ. CDR3 size: 15 residues. CDR3 residues: CASSDQGPYNSPLHF. CDR3 bases: TGCGCCAGCAGCGACCAGGGGCCGTATAATTCACCCCTCCACTTT.

The V call is TRBV7-9, the J call TRBJ2-5; possibly TRBD2 for D (6 bases). Trimming removed 2 bases from V and 4 bases from J, with 11 bases in between. This CDR3 contains 14 residues. Germline V lookup: CDR1 SEHNR, CDR2 FQNEAQ (reference sequence). The CDR3 bases are TGTGCCAGCAGCTTACATGGGCGGGGAGAGACCCAGTACTTC. Translation: CASSLHGRGETQYF.

The V gene is TRBV21-1, the J gene TRBJ2-5; TRBD2, as called in the table, went unchecked against the DNA. TRBV21-1 is marked as a pseudogene. CDR3 size: 18 residues. The CDR3: CASSKHWELAVPQETQYF. The CDR3 DNA reads TGTGCCAGCAGCAAACATTGGGAACTAGCGGTCCCTCAAGAGACCCAGTACTTC.

The chain recombines TRBV7-9 with TRBJ2-1; 8 nucleotides match TRBD2. Germline loops: CDR1 SEHNR, CDR2 FQNEAQ (reference sequence). The CDR3 is made up of 15 amino acids. V shed 4 bases, J shed 4 bases, and the junction held 6 bases outside the gene matches. The CDR3 protein is CASSSYSGAYNEQFF. In DNA form, the CDR3 reads TGTGCCAGCAGCTCATATAGCGGGGCGTACAATGAGCAGTTCTTC.

The chain has TRBV5-4 and TRBJ1-3; D call uncertain. Trimming took 4 bases from V and 0 from J, leaving 11 bases between them. This CDR3 has 15 amino acids. Germline V gene data show CDR1 as SGHNT and CDR2 as YYREEE (reference sequence). The CDR3 DNA sequence: TGTGCCAGCAGCGCCGACTGGATCTCTGGAAACACCATATATTTT. This encodes CASSADWISGNTIYF. The variable domain in full, completed from reference TRBV5-4 and TRBJ1-3, reads ETGVTQSPTHLIKTRGQQVTLRCSSQSGHNTVSWYQQALGQGPQFIFQYYREEENGRGNFPPRFSGLQFPNYSSELNVNALELDDSALYLCASSADWISGNTIYFGEGSWLTVV.

The rearrangement uses TRBV30 and TRBJ1-1, with D possibly matching TRBD1 (5 bases). CDR1 is GTSNPN, CDR2 SVGIG, per germline (reference sequence). With 0 bases removed from V and 3 bases from J, the gap between germline ends came to 17 bases. This CDR3 spans 16 amino acids. The CDR3 DNA reads TGTGCCTGGAGTGTAATCGCTCGGTGGGGGGACACTGAAGCTTTCTTT. Translation gives CAWSVIARWGDTEAFF. The variable domain in full, completed from reference TRBV30 and TRBJ1-1, reads SQTIHQWPATLVQPVGSPLSLECTVEGTSNPNLYWYRQAAGRGLQLLFYSVGIGQISSEVPQNLSASRPQDRQFILSSKKLLLSDSGFYLCAWSVIARWGDTEAFFGQGTRLTVV.

This chain links TRBV10-1 with TRBJ1-1, with 10 bases fitting TRBD1. This CDR3 has 16 residues. V shed 7 bases and J 3 bases; nucleotides not matched to a gene: 11. The V gene's germline CDR1 is WNHNN and CDR2 SYGVQD (reference sequence). Here the CDR3 DNA reads TGCGCCAGCATTCGGACAGGGGGAGTTTGGTACACTGAAGCTTTCTTT. Its protein product is CASIRTGGVWYTEAFF.

J is TRBJ2-7 and V is TRBV5-1, with TRBD1 identical over 9 bases. Per the germline V gene, CDR1 is SGHRS and CDR2 is YFSETQ. This CDR3 has 19 residues. Trimming cost V 0 bases and J 9 bases; bases outside gene matches: 22. This chain's CDR3 is CASSLGLPNFRDRVGGQYF. DNA of the CDR3: TGCGCCAGCAGCTTGGGCCTTCCCAACTTCCGGGACAGGGTAGGAGGGCAGTACTTC.